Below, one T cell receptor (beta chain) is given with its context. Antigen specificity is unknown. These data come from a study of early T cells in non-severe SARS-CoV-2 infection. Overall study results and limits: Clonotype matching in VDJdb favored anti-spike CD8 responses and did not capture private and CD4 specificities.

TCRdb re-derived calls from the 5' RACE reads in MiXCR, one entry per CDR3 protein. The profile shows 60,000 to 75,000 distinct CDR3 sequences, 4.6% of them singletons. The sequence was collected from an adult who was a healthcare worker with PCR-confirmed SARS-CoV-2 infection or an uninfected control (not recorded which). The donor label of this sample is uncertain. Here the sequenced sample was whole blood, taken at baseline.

The CDR3 sequence is CASSPLTGGSSYNEQFF. For the CDR3, the DNA is TGTGCCAGCAGCCCCCTGACAGGCGGATCCTCCTACAATGAGCAGTTCTTC. The chain joins TRBV25-1 to TRBJ2-1; a possible D gene is TRBD1 (6 bases). The germline CDR1 and CDR2 sequences are MGHDK and SYGVNS. The V end was cut by 6 bases, the J end by 0 bases, with 18 bases between. The CDR3 has 17 amino acids.